The T cell receptor beta chain described here comes from a study of cytomegalovirus exposure and HLA in healthy donors. The CDR3 is 14 amino acids. Germline assignment: CDR1 SEHNR and CDR2 FQNEAQ (reference sequence). V lost 6 bases and J lost 7; bases outside the gene matches: 4. The donors belonged to the roughly 120-subject validation cohort, separate from the approximately 700-subject first cohort. Data came from immunoSEQ multiplex PCR; TCRdb stores just in-frame clones and leaves some out. The sample lists under 150,000 clones; around 85% were seen once. Study-wide results and limits: Using the classifier, cytomegalovirus status was reportedly diagnosed with high specificity and sensitivity. 164 TCR beta chains were listed as cytomegalovirus-associated. Most TCR sequences were seen very rarely across donors, but some public TCRs occurred in many.

This clone has only a few counts. Its target is unknown. Sequencing was carried out using PBMCs. The source of this sequence is a man between 18 and 29 years old in good health and CMV-seronegative. This rearrangement joins TRBV7-9 to TRBJ1-4; TRBD1 matches 11 bases. In nucleotides, the CDR3 is TGTGCCAGCAGTCAGGACAGGGGGCCTGAAAAACTGTTTTTT. It codes for CASSQDRGPEKLFF.